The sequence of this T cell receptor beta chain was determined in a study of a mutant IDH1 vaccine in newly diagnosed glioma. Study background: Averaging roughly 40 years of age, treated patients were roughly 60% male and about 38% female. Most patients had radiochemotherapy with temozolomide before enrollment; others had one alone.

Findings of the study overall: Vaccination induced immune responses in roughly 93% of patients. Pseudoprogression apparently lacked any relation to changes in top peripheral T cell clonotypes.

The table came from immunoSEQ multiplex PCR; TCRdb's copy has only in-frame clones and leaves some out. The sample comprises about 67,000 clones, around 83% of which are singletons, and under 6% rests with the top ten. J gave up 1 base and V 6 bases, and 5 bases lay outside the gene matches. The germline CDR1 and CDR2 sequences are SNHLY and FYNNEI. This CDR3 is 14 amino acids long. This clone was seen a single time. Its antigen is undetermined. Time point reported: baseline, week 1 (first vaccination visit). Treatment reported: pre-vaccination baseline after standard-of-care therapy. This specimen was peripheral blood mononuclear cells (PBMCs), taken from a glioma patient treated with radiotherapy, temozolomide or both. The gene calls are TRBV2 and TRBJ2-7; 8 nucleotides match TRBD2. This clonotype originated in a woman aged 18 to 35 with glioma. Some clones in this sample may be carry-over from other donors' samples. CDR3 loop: CASRGGTSSYEQYF. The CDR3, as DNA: TGTGCCAGCAGGGGGGGGACTAGTTCCTACGAGCAGTACTTC.